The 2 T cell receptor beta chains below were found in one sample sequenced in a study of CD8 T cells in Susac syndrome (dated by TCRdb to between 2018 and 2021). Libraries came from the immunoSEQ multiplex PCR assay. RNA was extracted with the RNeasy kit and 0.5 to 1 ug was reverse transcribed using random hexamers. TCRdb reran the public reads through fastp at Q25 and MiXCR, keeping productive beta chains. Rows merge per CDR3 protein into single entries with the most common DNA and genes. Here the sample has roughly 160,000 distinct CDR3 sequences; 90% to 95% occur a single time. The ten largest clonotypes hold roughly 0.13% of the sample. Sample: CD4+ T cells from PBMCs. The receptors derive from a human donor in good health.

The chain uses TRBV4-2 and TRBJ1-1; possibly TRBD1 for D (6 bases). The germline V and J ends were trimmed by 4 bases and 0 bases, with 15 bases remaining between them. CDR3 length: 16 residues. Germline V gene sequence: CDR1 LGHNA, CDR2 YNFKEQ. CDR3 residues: CASSPAPRGMNTEAFF. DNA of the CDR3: TGTGCCAGCAGCCCGGCACCCAGGGGCATGAACACTGAAGCTTTCTTT.

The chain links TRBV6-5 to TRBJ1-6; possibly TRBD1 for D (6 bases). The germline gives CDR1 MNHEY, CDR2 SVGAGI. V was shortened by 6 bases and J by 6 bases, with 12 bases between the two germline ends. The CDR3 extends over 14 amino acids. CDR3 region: CASRGTPSNSPLHF. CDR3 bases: TGTGCCAGCAGGGGGACACCCAGTAATTCACCCCTCCACTTT.